This T cell receptor (beta chain) was identified during a study of cytomegalovirus exposure and HLA in healthy donors. Study-wide points: Associated with cytomegalovirus, according to the listing, were around 160 TCR beta chains. Further analysis was carried out later, and it showed several of the most significant clusters appearing linked to common viral pathogens. As was reported, the HLA-A and HLA-B alleles of most subjects were accurately predicted from TCR beta sequences.

Researchers ran the PCR with 60 Vbeta and 13 Jbeta primers. Authors' analysis steps: In a later analysis, 75 million to 85 million unique TCR beta chains included roughly 11 million shared by two or more donors. The method was immunoSEQ multiplex PCR; TCRdb's version includes in-frame clones alone and lacks a portion of them. That table supplies the V and J calls and clone size; D and trimming were determined from the DNA. Of approximately 59,000 clones listed, approximately 74% are singletons. The junction had 8 bases not matched to a gene; V was cut back by 5 bases and J by 4 bases. This CDR3 has 15 residues. CDR1 and CDR2 from the germline V gene are SGHVS and FQNEAQ. Only a few counts were recorded for this clone. Its target is unknown.

The clonotype was recovered from a man in his forties or fifties in good health and CMV-seropositive. The chain carries TRBV7-8 and TRBJ2-3; TRBD2 agrees at 8 bases. The specimen was PBMCs. The CDR3, as DNA: TGTGCCAGCAGCACCGATAGCGGGGATGCAGATACGCAGTATTTT. Translation gives CASSTDSGDADTQYF. The complete variable domain, with remaining parts taken from reference TRBV7-8 and TRBJ2-3, reads GAGVSQSPRYKVAKRGQDVALRCDPISGHVSLFWYQQALGQGPEFLTYFQNEAQLDKSGLPSDRFFAERPEGSVSTLKIQRTQQEDSAVYLCASSTDSGDADTQYFGPGTRLTVL.